These T cell receptor beta chains were read from a single sample in a study of preoperative IRX-2 immunotherapy in early breast cancer. Data came from immunoSEQ multiplex PCR; TCRdb stores just in-frame clones and leaves some out. There are about 89,000 clones in the sample; around 86% occur only once, and under 2.5% lies in the top ten. This sample comprised tumor tissue, obtained after IRX-2 immunotherapy. These receptors were collected from a human donor with breast cancer. The CDR3 runs from the conserved cysteine through the conserved F or W. The D gene is left open where the match is weak. Size is omitted from some rows. Given values are once, few, many or a class for expanded clones.

len	abundance	v_gene	j_gene	d_gene	CDR3nt	CDR3aa
16	few	TRBV30	TRBJ2-3	NA	TGTGCCTGGAGTGTAGGTCTAGGACATACCGCAGATACGCAGTATTTT	CAWSVGLGHTADTQYF
14	once	TRBV14	TRBJ1-3	NA	TGTGCCAGCAGCCAAGGCGCCGGGCAGGCAGCCATATATTTT	CASSQGAGQAAIYF
17	NA	TRBV5-1	TRBJ2-3	NA	TGCGCCAGCAGCTTGGCCGGAGGAGGAGTGGGGACAGATACGCAGTATTTT	CASSLAGGGVGTDTQYF
14	many	TRBV6-8	TRBJ2-1	NA	TGTGCCAGTACGGGGCTGACGGGATACAATGAGCAGTTCTTC	CASTGLTGYNEQFF
13	NA	TRBV29-1	TRBJ1-6	TRBD1	TGCAGCGTGCTTGAGACAGGGAATTCACCCCTCCACTTT	CSVLETGNSPLHF
16	once	TRBV19	TRBJ1-1	NA	TGTGCCAGTAAAGGGGGTACAGGCTCCCTTAACACTGAAGCTTTCTTT	CASKGGTGSLNTEAFF
12	NA	TRBV28	TRBJ2-7	NA	TGTGCCAGCAGTTTAGGAGCATACGAGCAGTACTTC	CASSLGAYEQYF
17	NA	TRBV5-1	TRBJ1-1	NA	TGCGCCAGCAGGATTGGGGGGGACCGAGTGATGAACACTGAAGCTTTCTTT	CASRIGGDRVMNTEAFF
13	NA	TRBV19	TRBJ2-1	NA	TGTGCCAGTAGATGGTCTAGAGGGAATGAGCAGTTCTTC	CASRWSRGNEQFF
14	NA	TRBV15	TRBJ2-1	NA	TGTGCCACCAAGTCGGGCAGCTCCTACAATGAGCAGTTCTTC	CATKSGSSYNEQFF
14	NA	TRBV6-8	TRBJ2-1	TRBD2	TGTGCCAGTGGGGCTAGCGGGAGGTTCAATGAGCAGTTCTTC	CASGASGRFNEQFF